Listed here are 5 T cell receptor beta chains from one sample, sequenced in a study of blood T cells in healthy people across ages. Primed by a sample-barcoded 5' primer and a J-beta primer mix, a second PCR proceeded for about 7 to 12 cycles. A single record per CDR3 protein comes from TCRdb applying MiXCR to the 5' RACE reads. The sample gives some 860,000 distinct CDR3 sequences, roughly 56% of which show up once; about a quarter is in the top ten. The sample comprised blood. All receptors derive from a man aged 35-49 years in good health.

CDR3 DNA sequence: TGTGCCAGCAGTAGTTTGGGACAGGGGGCGAGTGGCTACACCTTC. This codes for CASSSLGQGASGYTF. V gene TRBV28 combines with J gene TRBJ1-2; 12 bases fit TRBD1. V lost 5 bases, J lost 7 bases, and 8 bases stayed unmatched. This CDR3 is built from 15 residues. Germline loops: CDR1 MDHEN, CDR2 SYDVKM.

This rearrangement joins TRBV20-1 to TRBJ2-5; 8 bases are shared with TRBD1. The J call could be wrong; TRBJ2-7 is a better fit for the DNA end. The CDR3 loop spans 14 amino acids. Per the germline V gene, CDR1 is DFQATT and CDR2 is SNEGSKA (reference sequence). CDR3 coding DNA: TGCAGTGCGACCGGGACAGGTGTCGTGTACGAGCAGTACTTC. Translation gives CSATGTGVVYEQYF.

This clonotype was counted a few times. The rearrangement joins TRBV29-1 to TRBJ2-1; tentative D call: TRBD2 (6 bases). Germline V gene sequence: CDR1 SQVTM, CDR2 ANQGSEA. The length of the CDR3 is 12 residues. Trimming shortened V by 4 bases and J by 5 bases, and 9 bases separated the two germline ends. The DNA of the CDR3 is TGCAGCGTTGGATTAGCGGACAATGAGCAGTTCTTC. Its translation is CSVGLADNEQFF.

The V gene is TRBV7-3, the J gene TRBJ2-1; D is uncertain. This CDR3 has 13 residues. V dropped 4 bases and J dropped 6 bases, with 10 bases sitting between them. Looked up from germline, CDR1 is SGHTA and CDR2 is FQGTGA. DNA for the CDR3: TGTGCCAGCAGCTCTGACCCCCGCAATGAGCAGTTCTTC. Its translation: CASSSDPRNEQFF.

The chain links TRBV3-1 to TRBJ2-1; D not resolved. Between the trimmed V and J ends, which lost 0 bases and 7 bases, there was a span of 10 bases. This CDR3 region has 14 residues. Germline CDR1 LGHDT, CDR2 YNNKEL (reference sequence). The CDR3 bases are TGTGCCAGCAGCCAAGATCCCCAGTCGAATGAGCAGTTCTTC. Amino acid sequence: CASSQDPQSNEQFF.